This T cell receptor beta chain was identified during a study of early T cells in non-severe SARS-CoV-2 infection. Turning to the study itself: Unsorted whole-blood RNA was sequenced in bulk, leaving chains unpaired.

This clonotype has at least ten counts. Individually, cDNA molecules had unique molecular identifiers attached to them. TCRdb ran MiXCR on the 5' RACE reads and lists one entry per CDR3 protein. The sample has 85,000 to 120,000 distinct CDR3 sequences, about an eighth seen once. The CDR3 is 16 amino acids. In germline, CDR1 is SGHVS, CDR2 FQNEAQ. Germline trimming cut 5 bases from V and 6 bases from J; bases unmatched to any gene: 10. This chain links TRBV7-8 with TRBJ2-1; 10 bases are a match to TRBD2. This receptor was identified in an adult who was a healthcare worker with PCR-confirmed SARS-CoV-2 infection or an uninfected control (not recorded which). The sequencing sample was made of whole blood. This chain's CDR3 is CASSHTASGSINEQFF. DNA for the CDR3: TGTGCCAGCAGCCACACAGCTAGCGGGAGTATCAATGAGCAGTTCTTC.